This record concerns one TCR beta chain sequence. Its antigen remains unidentified. TCRdb keeps only in-frame clones here, not all; method: immunoSEQ multiplex PCR. The data show some 28,000 clones, with 82% seen just once and about 1.8% held by the top ten. The CDR3 contains 15 residues. From germline, CDR1 is MDHEN and CDR2 SYDVKM. V was shortened by 6 bases and J by 1 base, with 13 bases between the two germline ends. The data belong to a study of T cell clonotyping in hematopoietic cell transplantation. Whole-study findings and limits: Graft donor and pretransplant recipient Inverse Simpson Index values predicted broader posttransplant TCR diversity. No sorting was done, leaving CD4 and CD8 contributions mixed.

The time point denotes: recipient sample about 28 days before transplant, after cytoreduction. This clonotype was obtained from a man aged 35 to 55 with acute myeloid leukemia. Some clones in this sample may be carry-over from other donors' samples. The specimen was peripheral blood mononuclear cells, collected before stem cell transplant. V and J are TRBV28 and TRBJ1-5; a possible D gene is TRBD1 (5 bases). The DNA for the CDR3 is TGTGCCAGCAGGGGGTTTAGGGGAAGCAATCAGCCCCAGCATTTT. Residues: CASRGFRGSNQPQHF.